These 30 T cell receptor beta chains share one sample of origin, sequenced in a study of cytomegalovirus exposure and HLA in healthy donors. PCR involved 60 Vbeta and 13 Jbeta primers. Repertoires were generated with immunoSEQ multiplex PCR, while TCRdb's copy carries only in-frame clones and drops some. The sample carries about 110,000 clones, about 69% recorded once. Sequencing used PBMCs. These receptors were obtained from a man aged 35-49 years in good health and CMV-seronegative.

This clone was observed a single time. The DNA of the CDR3 is TGCGCCAGCACCTACAATGCGGGGGGCGTGTACAATGAGCAGTTCTTC. Protein sequence: CASTYNAGGVYNEQFF. The chain employs TRBV5-1 and TRBJ2-1; 8 bases fit TRBD2. Germline V gene lookup returns CDR1 SGHRS and CDR2 YFSETQ. CDR3 length: 16 amino acids. Trimming removed 6 bases from V and 4 bases from J; junction bases left unmatched: 12.

The CDR3 nucleotides read TGTGCCAGCAGTTCCCAGGGGGCGAGGGAGCCCCAGCATTTT. This gives the protein CASSSQGAREPQHF. The V gene is TRBV27, the J gene TRBJ1-5; 8 bases line up with TRBD1. CDR3 length: 14 residues. Per germline, CDR1 MNHEY and CDR2 SMNVEV (reference sequence). V shed 4 bases and J 8 bases; nucleotides not matched to a gene: 7.

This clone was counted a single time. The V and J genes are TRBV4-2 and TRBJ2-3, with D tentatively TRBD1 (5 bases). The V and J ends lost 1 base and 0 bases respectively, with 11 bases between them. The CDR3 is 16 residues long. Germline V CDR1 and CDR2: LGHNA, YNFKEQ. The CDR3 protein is CASSQVQQGSTDTQYF. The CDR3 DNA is TGTGCCAGCAGCCAAGTCCAGCAGGGCAGCACAGATACGCAGTATTTT.

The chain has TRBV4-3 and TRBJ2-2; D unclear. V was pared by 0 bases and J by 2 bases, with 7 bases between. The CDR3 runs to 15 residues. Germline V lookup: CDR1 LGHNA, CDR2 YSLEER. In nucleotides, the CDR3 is TGCGCCAGCAGCCAAGATTACTACAACACCGGGGAGCTGTTTTTT. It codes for CASSQDYYNTGELFF.

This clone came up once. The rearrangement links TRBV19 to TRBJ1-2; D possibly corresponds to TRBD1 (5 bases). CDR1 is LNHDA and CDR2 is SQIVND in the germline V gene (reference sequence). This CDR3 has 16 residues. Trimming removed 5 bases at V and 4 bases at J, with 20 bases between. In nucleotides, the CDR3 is TGTGCCAGTAGTGAAGTCCCCATCCCTCAGGGCTATGGCTACACCTTC. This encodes CASSEVPIPQGYGYTF.

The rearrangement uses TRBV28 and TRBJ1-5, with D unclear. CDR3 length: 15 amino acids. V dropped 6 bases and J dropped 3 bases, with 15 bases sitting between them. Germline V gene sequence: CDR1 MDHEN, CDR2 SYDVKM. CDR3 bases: TGTGCCAGCAGCAGTGGTTCGGGGAACAATCAGCCCCAGCATTTT. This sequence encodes CASSSGSGNNQPQHF.

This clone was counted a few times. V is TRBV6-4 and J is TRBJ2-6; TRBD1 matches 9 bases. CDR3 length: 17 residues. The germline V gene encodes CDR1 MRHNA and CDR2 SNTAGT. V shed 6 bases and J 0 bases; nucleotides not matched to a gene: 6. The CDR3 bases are TGTGCCAGCAGGAACAGGGGGCGACCCTCTGGGGCCAACGTCCTGACTTTC. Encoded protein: CASRNRGRPSGANVLTF.

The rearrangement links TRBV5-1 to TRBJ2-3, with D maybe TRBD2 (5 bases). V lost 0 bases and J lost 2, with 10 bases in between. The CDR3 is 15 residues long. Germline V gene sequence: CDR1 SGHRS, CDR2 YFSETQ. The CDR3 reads CASSLAAGHTDTQYF. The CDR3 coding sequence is TGCGCCAGCAGCTTGGCGGCGGGCCACACAGATACGCAGTATTTT.

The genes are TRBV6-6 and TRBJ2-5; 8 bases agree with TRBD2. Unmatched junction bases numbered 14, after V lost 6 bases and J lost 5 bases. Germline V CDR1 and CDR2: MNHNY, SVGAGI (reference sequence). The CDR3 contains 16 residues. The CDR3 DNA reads TGTGCCAGCAGAAACCACGGGGGGGACAAGGGGGAGACCCAGTACTTC. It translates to CASRNHGGDKGETQYF.

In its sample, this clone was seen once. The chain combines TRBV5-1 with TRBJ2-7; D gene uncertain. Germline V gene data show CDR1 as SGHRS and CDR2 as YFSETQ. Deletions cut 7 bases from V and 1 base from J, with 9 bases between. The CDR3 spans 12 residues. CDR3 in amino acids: CASWRFSYEQYF. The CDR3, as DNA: TGCGCCAGCTGGCGGTTTTCCTACGAGCAGTACTTC.

In DNA form, the CDR3 reads TGTGCCAGTAGGCCATGGACTGATTCCTACGAGCAGTACTTC. Translation: CASRPWTDSYEQYF. V and J are TRBV19 and TRBJ2-7, with D perhaps matching TRBD2 (5 bases). The length of the CDR3 is 14 residues. Germline-derived CDR1 and CDR2 are LNHDA and SQIVND (reference sequence). The V and J ends lost 6 bases and 1 base respectively, with 13 bases between them.

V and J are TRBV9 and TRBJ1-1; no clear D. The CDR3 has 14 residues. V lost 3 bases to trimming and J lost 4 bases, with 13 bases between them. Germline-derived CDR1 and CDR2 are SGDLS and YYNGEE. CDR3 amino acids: CASSALGRVTEAFF. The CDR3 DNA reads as TGTGCCAGCAGCGCCCTCGGGAGGGTCACTGAAGCTTTCTTT.

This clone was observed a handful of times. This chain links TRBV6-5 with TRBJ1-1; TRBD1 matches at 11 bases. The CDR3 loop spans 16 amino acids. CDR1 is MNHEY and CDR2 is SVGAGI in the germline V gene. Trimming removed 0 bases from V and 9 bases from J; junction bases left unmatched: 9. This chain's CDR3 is CASSYSPGQGAGKAFF. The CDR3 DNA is TGTGCCAGCAGTTACTCCCCTGGACAGGGGGCGGGTAAAGCTTTCTTT.

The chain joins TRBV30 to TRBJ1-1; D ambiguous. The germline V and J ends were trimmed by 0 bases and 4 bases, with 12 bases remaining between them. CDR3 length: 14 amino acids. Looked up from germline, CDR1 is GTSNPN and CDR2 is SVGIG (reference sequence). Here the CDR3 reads CAWSVSKFGTEAFF. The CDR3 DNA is TGTGCCTGGAGTGTATCGAAGTTCGGCACTGAAGCTTTCTTT.

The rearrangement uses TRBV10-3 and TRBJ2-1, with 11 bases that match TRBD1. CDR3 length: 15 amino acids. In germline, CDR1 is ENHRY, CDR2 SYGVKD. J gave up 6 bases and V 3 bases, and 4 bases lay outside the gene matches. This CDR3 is CAISDPDRGLNEQFF. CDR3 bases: TGTGCCATCAGTGACCCGGACAGGGGGCTCAATGAGCAGTTCTTC.

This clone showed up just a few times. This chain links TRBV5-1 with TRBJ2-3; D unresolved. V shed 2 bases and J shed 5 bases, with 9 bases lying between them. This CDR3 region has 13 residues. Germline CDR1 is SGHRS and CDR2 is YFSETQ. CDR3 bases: TGCGCCAGCAGCTTATCTTCGAGAGATACGCAGTATTTT. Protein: CASSLSSRDTQYF.

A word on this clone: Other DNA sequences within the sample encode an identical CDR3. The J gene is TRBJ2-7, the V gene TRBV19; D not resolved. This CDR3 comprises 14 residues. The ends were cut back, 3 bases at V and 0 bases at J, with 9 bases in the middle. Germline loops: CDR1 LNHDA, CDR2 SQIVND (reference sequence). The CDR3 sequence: CASSMSESSYEQYF. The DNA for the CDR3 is TGTGCCAGTAGTATGAGCGAGAGCTCCTACGAGCAGTACTTC.

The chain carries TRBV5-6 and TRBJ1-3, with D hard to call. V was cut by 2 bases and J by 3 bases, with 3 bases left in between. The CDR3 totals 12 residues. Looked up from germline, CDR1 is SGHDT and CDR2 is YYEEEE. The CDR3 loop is CASSFGGNTIYF. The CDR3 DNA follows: TGTGCCAGCAGCTTCGGTGGAAACACCATATATTTT.

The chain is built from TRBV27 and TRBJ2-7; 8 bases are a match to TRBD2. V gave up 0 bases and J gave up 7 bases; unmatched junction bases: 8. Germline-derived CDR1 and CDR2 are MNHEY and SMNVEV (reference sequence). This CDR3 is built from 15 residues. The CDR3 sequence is CASSLSRAGRGEQYF. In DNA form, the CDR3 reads TGTGCCAGCAGTTTATCGAGGGCCGGGAGGGGTGAGCAGTACTTC.

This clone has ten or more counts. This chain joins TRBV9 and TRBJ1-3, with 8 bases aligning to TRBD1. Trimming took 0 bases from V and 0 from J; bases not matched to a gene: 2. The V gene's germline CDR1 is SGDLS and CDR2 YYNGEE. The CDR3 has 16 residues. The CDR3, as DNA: TGTGCCAGCAGCGTAGGACAGGGGTACTCTGGAAACACCATATATTTT. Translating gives CASSVGQGYSGNTIYF.

This CDR3 reads CASSLSQGTYEQYF. Here the CDR3 DNA reads TGTGCCAGCAGCTTAAGTCAGGGCACCTACGAGCAGTACTTC. V gene TRBV7-6 combines with J gene TRBJ2-7, with D tentatively TRBD1 (5 bases). Germline V CDR1 and CDR2: SGHVS, FNYEAQ. Trimming removed 2 bases from V and 2 bases from J, with 10 bases in between. The length of the CDR3 is 14 residues.

The DNA for the CDR3 is TGTGCCAGCAGCTTAGTTAGGGACAGGGGGTCCTACGAGCAGTACTTC. Its protein is CASSLVRDRGSYEQYF. The chain couples TRBV7-8 to TRBJ2-7; 11 nucleotides align to TRBD1. With V trimmed by 1 base and J by 1 base, 3 bases remained unmatched. Germline V gene sequence: CDR1 SGHVS, CDR2 FQNEAQ. The length of the CDR3 is 16 residues.

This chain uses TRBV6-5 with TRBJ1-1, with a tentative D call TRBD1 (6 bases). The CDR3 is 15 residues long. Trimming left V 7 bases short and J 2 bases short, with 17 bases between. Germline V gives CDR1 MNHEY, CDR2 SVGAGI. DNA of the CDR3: TGTGCCAGCACGATGGCCAGGGGATCCAACACTGAAGCTTTCTTT. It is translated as CASTMARGSNTEAFF.

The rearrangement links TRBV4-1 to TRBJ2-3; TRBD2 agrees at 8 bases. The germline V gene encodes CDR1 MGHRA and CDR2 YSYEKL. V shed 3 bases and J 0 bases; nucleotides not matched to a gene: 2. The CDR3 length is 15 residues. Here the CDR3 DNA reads TGCGCCAGCAGCCAGTTAGCGGGGAGCACAGATACGCAGTATTTT. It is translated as CASSQLAGSTDTQYF.

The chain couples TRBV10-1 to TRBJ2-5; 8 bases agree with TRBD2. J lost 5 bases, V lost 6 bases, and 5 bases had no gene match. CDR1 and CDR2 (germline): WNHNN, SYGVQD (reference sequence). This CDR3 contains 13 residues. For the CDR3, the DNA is TGCGCCAGCAGAGCGGGAGTGGGGGAGACCCAGTACTTC. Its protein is CASRAGVGETQYF.

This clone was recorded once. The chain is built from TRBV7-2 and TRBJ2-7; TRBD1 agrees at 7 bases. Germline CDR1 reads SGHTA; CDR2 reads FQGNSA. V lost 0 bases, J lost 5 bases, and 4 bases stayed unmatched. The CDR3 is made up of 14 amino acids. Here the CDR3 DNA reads TGTGCCAGCAGCTTAGCAGGGGGCTACGACGAGCAGTACTTC. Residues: CASSLAGGYDEQYF.

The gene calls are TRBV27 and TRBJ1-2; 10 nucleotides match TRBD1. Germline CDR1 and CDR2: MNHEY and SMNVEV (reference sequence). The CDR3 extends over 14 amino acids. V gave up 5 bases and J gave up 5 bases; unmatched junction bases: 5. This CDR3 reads CASSPDRGIYGYTF. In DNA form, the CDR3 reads TGTGCCAGCAGTCCGGACAGGGGGATATATGGCTACACCTTC.

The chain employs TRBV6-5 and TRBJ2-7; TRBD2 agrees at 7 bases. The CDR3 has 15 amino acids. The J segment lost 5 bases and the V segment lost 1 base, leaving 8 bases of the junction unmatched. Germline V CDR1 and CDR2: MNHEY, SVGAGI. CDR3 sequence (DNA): TGTGCCAGCAGTTACTACGGGAGGATGGCGGACGAGCAGTACTTC. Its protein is CASSYYGRMADEQYF.

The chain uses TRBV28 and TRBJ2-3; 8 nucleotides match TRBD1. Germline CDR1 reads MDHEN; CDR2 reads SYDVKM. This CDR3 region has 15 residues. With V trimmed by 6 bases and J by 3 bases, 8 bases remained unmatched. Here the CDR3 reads CASSERTGWTDTQYF. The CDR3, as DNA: TGTGCCAGCAGCGAACGGACAGGGTGGACAGATACGCAGTATTTT.

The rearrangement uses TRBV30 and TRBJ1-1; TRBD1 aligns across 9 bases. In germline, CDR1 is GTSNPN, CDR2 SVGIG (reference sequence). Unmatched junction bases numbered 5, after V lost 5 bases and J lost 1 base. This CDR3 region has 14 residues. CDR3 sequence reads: CAWGQGTGNTEAFF. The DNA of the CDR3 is TGTGCCTGGGGACAGGGGACGGGGAACACTGAAGCTTTCTTT.